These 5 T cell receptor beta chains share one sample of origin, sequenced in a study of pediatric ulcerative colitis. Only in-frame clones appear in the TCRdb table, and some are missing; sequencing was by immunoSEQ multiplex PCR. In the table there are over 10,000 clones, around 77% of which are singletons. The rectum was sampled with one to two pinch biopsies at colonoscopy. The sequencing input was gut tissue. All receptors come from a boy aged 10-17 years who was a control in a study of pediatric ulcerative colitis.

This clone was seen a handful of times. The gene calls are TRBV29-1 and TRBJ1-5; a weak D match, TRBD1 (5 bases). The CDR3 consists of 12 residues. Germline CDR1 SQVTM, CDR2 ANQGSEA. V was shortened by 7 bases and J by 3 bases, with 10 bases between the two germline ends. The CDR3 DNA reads TGCAGCGCTGGGACCGCCAATCAGCCCCAGCATTTT. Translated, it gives CSAGTANQPQHF.

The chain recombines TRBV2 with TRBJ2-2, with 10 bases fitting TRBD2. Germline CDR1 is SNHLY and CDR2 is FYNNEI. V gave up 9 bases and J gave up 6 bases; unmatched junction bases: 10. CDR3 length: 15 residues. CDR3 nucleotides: TGTGCCAGAAAGCTAGCGGGAGAGGGGGCCGGGGAGCTGTTTTTT. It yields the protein CARKLAGEGAGELFF. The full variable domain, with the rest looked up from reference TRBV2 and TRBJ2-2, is EPEVTQTPSHQVTQMGQEVILRCVPISNHLYFYWYRQILGQKVEFLVSFYNNEISEKSEIFDDQFSVERPDGSNFTLKIRSTKLEDSAMYFCARKLAGEGAGELFFGEGSRLTVL.

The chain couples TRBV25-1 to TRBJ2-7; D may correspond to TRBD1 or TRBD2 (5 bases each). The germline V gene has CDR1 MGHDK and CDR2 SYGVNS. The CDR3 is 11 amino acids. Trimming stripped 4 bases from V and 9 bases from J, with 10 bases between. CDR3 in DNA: TGTGCCAGCAGTGCGGGGCAAGGGCAGTACGTC. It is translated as CASSAGQGQYV.

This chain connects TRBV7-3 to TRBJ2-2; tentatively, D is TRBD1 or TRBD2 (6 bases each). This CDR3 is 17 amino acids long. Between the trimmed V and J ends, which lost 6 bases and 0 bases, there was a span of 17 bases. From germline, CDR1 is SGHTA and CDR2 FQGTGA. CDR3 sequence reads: CASSKMGASANTGELFF. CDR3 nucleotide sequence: TGTGCCAGCAGTAAAATGGGGGCTAGCGCGAACACCGGGGAGCTGTTTTTT.

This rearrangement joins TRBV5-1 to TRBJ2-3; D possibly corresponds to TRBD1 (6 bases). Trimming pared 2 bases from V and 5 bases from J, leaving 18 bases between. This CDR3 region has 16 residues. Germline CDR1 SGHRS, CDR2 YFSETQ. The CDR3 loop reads CASSFSGHRGGDTQYF. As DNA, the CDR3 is TGCGCCAGCAGCTTTTCGGGACACAGAGGTGGAGATACGCAGTATTTT.